The rows below give T cell receptor beta chains drawn from one sample of a study of shared clonotypes between healthy human individuals. The table came from immunoSEQ multiplex PCR; TCRdb's copy has only in-frame clones and leaves some out. The sample yields about 470,000 clones, 70% to 80% seen once. The sequencing input was PBMCs. The receptors come from a woman aged 40 to 50 in good health. Some clones in this sample may be carry-over from other donors' samples. Each CDR3 is given with its conserved first and last residue. Not every row has a clone size; where given, it reads once, few, many or a size class.

TRBJ2-1	TRBV2	14	.	CASLLAGGPGEQFF
TRBJ2-3	TRBV7-2	16	.	CASSFRAGTSTDTQYF
TRBJ1-5	TRBV28	19	.	CASSSTGQGAFFSNQPQHF
TRBJ1-5	TRBV5-4	13	.	CASSLDPGQPQHF
TRBJ2-1	TRBV5-1	14	.	CASKSRVGPNEQFF
TRBJ2-5	TRBV7-9	16	.	CASSRTSTSGQETQYF
TRBJ2-3	TRBV7-8	16	.	CASSLAVGQGHATQYF
TRBJ2-1	TRBV29-1	14	.	CSVEPQGTYNEQFF
TRBJ2-1	TRBV28	15	once	CASSLSPGAADEQFF
TRBJ2-3	TRBV6-4	15	.	CASGEREGGPDTQYF
TRBJ2-7	TRBV18	14	.	CASSPPSGSYEQYF
TRBJ1-1	TRBV7-8	15	.	CASSLSQGVNTEAFF
TRBJ2-3	TRBV27	14	.	CASSSWTSTDTQYF
TRBJ1-1	TRBV7-9	15	.	CASSQGGETNTEAFF
TRBJ2-7	TRBV27	15	.	CASSTGTSGLYEQYF
TRBJ2-1	TRBV6-1	13	.	CASSQGAYNEQFF
TRBJ2-2	TRBV5-8	15	.	CASSLAIGYPGELFF
TRBJ1-2	TRBV18	15	many	CASSPPGDRGYGYTF
TRBJ2-2	TRBV5-5	19	.	CASSLAAVGAGGFHGELFF
TRBJ1-2	TRBV7-2	13	.	CASSPRQIDGYTF
TRBJ2-1	TRBV7-9	13	.	CASSLAGKAWEFF
TRBJ1-1	TRBV5-1	14	.	CASSLGTANTEAFF